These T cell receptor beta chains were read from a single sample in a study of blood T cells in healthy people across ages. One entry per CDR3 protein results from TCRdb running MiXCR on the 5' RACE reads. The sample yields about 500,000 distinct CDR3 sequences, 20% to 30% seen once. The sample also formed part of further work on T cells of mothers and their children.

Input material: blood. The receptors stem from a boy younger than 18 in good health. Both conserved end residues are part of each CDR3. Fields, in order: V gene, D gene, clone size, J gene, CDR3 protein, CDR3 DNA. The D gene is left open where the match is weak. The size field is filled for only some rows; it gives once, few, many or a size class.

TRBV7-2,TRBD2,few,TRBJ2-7,CASSFRTSGASSYEQYF,TGTGCCAGCAGCTTCCGGACTAGCGGGGCGAGCTCCTACGAGCAGTACTTC
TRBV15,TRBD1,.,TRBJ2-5,CATSRVYRGETQYF,TGTGCCACCAGCAGAGTCTACAGGGGAGAGACCCAGTACTTC
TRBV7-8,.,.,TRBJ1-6,CASSLLDRHNSPLHF,TGTGCCAGCAGCCTTCTCGACCGGCATAATTCACCCCTCCACTTT
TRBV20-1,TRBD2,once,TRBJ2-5,CSASTSGRTKQYF,TGCAGTGCGTCAACTAGCGGGAGGACCAAGCAGTACTTC
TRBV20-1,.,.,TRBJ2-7,CSARARGESYEQYF,TGCAGTGCTAGAGCCCGCGGGGAGTCCTACGAGCAGTACTTC
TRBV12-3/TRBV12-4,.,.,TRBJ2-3,CASSSPVSVGDTQYF,TGTGCCAGCAGTTCTCCGGTCTCCGTGGGAGATACGCAGTATTTT
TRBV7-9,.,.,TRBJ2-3,CASLSTDTQYF,TGTGCCAGCCTTAGCACAGATACGCAGTATTTT
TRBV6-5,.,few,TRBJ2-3,CASSFLPGPLRKTQYF,TGTGCCAGCAGTTTCTTACCGGGACCACTCCGAAAGACGCAGTATTTT
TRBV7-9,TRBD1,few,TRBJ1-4,CASSWTGDEKLFF,TGTGCCAGCAGCTGGACAGGGGATGAAAAACTGTTTTTT
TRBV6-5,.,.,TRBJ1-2,CASSYYGRGDYGYTF,TGTGCCAGCAGTTACTACGGCAGGGGCGACTATGGCTACACCTTC
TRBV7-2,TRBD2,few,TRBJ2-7,CASSGKTSGFSYEQYF,TGTGCCAGCAGCGGAAAGACTAGCGGGTTTTCCTACGAGCAGTACTTC
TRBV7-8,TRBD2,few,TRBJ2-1,CASSSLGLAGVGEQFF,TGTGCCAGCAGCTCACTTGGACTAGCGGGAGTGGGTGAGCAGTTCTTC
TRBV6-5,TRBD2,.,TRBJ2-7,CASSYEAGDSYEQYF,TGTGCCAGCAGTTACGAAGCGGGGGACTCCTACGAGCAGTACTTC
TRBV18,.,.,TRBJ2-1,CASSPQTYNEQFF,TGTGCCAGCTCACCACAAACATACAATGAGCAGTTCTTC
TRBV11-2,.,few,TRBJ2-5,CASRTVDYAQYF,TGTGCCAGCAGGACAGTTGACTATGCCCAGTACTTC
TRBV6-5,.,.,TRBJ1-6,CASSYVGDSPLHF,TGTGCCAGCAGTTACGTCGGGGATTCCCCCCTCCACTTT
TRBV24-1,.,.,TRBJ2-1,CATSGPTNRVRSYNEQFF,TGTGCCACCAGTGGCCCAACAAATAGGGTCAGGTCCTACAATGAGCAGTTCTTC
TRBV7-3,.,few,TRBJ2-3,CASSPTDLGWYTDTQYF,TGTGCCAGCAGCCCTACGGACTTAGGGTGGTACACAGATACGCAGTATTTT
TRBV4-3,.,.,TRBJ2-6,CASSQDHGDSGANVLTF,TGCGCCAGCAGCCAAGATCATGGAGACTCTGGGGCCAACGTCCTGACTTTC
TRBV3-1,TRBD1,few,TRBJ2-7,CASSFSGTGTEQYF,TGTGCCAGCAGTTTTTCCGGGACAGGGACCGAGCAGTACTTC
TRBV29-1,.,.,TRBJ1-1,CSAANTEAFF,TGCAGCGCTGCGAACACTGAAGCTTTCTTT
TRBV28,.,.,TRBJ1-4,CASNRGAATNEKLLF,TGTGCCAGCAATCGGGGGGCTGCAACTAATGAAAAACTGCTTTTT
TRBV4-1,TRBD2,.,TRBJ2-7,CASSQDRAGLAYEQYF,TGCGCCAGCAGCCAAGATCGAGCGGGACTAGCCTACGAGCAGTACTTC
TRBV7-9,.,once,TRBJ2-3,CASSLALSGRTQYF,TGTGCCAGCAGCTTAGCGCTATCGGGAAGGACGCAGTATTTT
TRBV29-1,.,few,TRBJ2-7,CSVQGGSSYEQYF,TGCAGCGTACAGGGAGGGTCCTCCTATGAGCAGTACTTC
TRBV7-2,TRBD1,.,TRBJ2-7,CASSDRTGSYYEQYF,TGTGCCAGCAGCGATCGGACAGGGTCTTACTACGAGCAGTACTTC
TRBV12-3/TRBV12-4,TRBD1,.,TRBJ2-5,CASSKGQGRETQYF,TGTGCCAGCAGTAAAGGACAGGGGCGCGAGACCCAGTACTTC
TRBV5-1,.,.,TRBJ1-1,CASSPEWGLEAFF,TGCGCCAGCAGCCCCGAGTGGGGTCTCGAAGCTTTCTTT
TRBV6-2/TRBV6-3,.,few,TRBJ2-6,CASSYTGSSGANVLTF,TGTGCCAGCAGTTACACGGGGAGCTCTGGGGCCAACGTCCTGACTTTC
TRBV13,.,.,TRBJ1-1,CASSTRAARRNTEAFF,TGTGCCAGCAGCACCCGGGCCGCCAGGCGGAACACTGAAGCTTTCTTT
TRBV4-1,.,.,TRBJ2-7,CASSQVPPYGALSYEQYF,TGCGCCAGCAGCCAAGTCCCTCCATACGGGGCCCTCTCCTACGAGCAGTACTTC
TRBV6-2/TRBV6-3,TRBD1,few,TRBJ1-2,CASSYPDRVYGYTF,TGTGCCAGCAGTTACCCGGACAGGGTCTATGGCTACACCTTC
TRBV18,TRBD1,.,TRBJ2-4,CASSIGTGPNQEYF,TGTGCCAGCTCAATTGGGACAGGGCCCAATCAAGAGTACTTC
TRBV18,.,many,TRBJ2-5,CASSRQVQETQYF,TGTGCCAGCAGCCGACAGGTCCAAGAGACCCAGTACTTC
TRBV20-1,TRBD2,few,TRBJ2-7,CSATQRGGYEQYF,TGCAGTGCCACTCAGCGGGGGGGCTACGAGCAGTACTTC
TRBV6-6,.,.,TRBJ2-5,CASSSPAGQYQETQYF,TGTGCCAGCAGTTCCCCCGCGGGGCAGTACCAAGAGACCCAGTACTTC
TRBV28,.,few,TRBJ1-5,CAAVKVGGYRPWSNQPQHF,TGTGCCGCAGTAAAGGTGGGTGGGTACCGCCCCTGGAGCAATCAGCCCCAGCATTTT
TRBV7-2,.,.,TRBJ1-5,CASSLKGDSNQPQHF,TGTGCCAGCAGTCTCAAAGGGGATTCCAATCAGCCCCAGCATTTT
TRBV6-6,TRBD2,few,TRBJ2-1,CASSPSGGAIEQFF,TGTGCCAGCAGTCCTAGCGGGGGGGCCATAGAGCAGTTCTTC
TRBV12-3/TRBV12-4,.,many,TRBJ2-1,CASNPGTAYNEQFF,TGTGCCAGCAACCCCGGGACGGCCTACAATGAGCAGTTCTTC
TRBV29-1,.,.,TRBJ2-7,CSVAQEPTYEQYF,TGCAGCGTTGCACAGGAACCAACTTACGAGCAGTACTTC
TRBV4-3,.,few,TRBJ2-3,CASSQELGDDTQYF,TGCGCCAGCAGCCAAGAACTCGGAGACGATACGCAGTATTTT
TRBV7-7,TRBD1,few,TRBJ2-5,CASSSLGQGGETQYF,TGTGCTAGCAGCTCCTTAGGACAGGGGGGAGAGACCCAGTACTTC
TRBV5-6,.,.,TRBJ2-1,CASSLFMSDNEQFF,TGTGCCAGCAGCCTTTTCATGAGCGACAATGAGCAGTTCTTC
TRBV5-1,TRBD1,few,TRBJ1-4,CASSLGTGATNEKLFF,TGTGCCAGCAGCTTAGGGACAGGGGCAACTAATGAAAAACTGTTTTTT
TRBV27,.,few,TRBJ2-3,CASNRASDTQYF,TGCGCCAGCAATCGGGCTTCGGATACGCAGTATTTT
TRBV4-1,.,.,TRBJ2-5,CASSQDPSERTQYF,TGCGCCAGCAGCCAAGATCCCTCGGAAAGGACCCAGTACTTC
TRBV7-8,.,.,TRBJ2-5,CASSLAEVRGIGEETQYF,TGTGCCAGCAGCCTCGCTGAGGTGCGGGGAATTGGGGAAGAGACCCAGTACTTC
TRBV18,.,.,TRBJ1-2,CACSPSYSDRLYGYTF,TGTGCCTGCTCCCCTTCGTATTCCGACAGACTCTATGGCTACACCTTC
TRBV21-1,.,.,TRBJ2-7,CASSKAAGTECLEQYF,TGTGCCAGCAGCAAAGCGGCGGGGACGGAATGTCTAGAGCAGTACTTC
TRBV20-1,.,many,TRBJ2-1,CSARPPGSLSYNEQFF,TGCAGTGCTAGACCCCCTGGGAGCCTCTCCTACAATGAGCAGTTCTTC
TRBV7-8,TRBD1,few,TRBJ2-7,CASSLGRQGFEQYF,TGTGCCAGCAGCTTAGGTCGACAGGGCTTCGAGCAGTACTTC
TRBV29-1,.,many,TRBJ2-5,CSVRLQETQYF,TGCAGCGTACGACTCCAAGAGACCCAGTACTTC
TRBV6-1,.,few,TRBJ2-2,CASSEVRSRELFF,TGTGCCAGCAGTGAAGTCAGGTCCCGGGAGCTGTTTTTT
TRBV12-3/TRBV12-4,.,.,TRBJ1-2,CASGAVARGRDGYTF,TGTGCCAGCGGAGCGGTGGCCAGGGGAAGGGATGGCTACACCTTC